The clone carrying this T cell receptor beta chain occurred many times. The antigen remains undetermined. The time point here: persistent/refractory GD, antithyroid drugs over 5 years with positive TRAb. The authors made the TCR library using RNA they extracted from PBMCs. Into tubes containing EDTA, approximately 8.5 milliliters of peripheral blood were drawn. Building the TCR beta libraries relied on iRepertoire HTBI primers, and CDR3 regions underwent Arm-PCR. Via MiXCR, TCRdb re-called the multiplex PCR reads, giving one row per CDR3 protein. The table records hundreds of thousands of distinct CDR3 sequences, roughly 20% of them present only once. This sample is drawn from a study of regulatory T cells in long-lasting Graves disease. The V end lost 7 bases, the J end lost 3 bases, and 15 bases lay between the germline ends. The germline V gene has CDR1 MDHEN and CDR2 SYDVKM. The CDR3 spans 14 residues.

Study results and caveats: TRBV28 was favored in persistent disease, as were TRBJ1-2 and TRBJ2-5. It was possible that the small sample size reduced accuracy. Among the persistent patients, 2,741 public clonotypes were shared, more than the roughly 900 shared among new patients.

The sample consisted of peripheral blood mononuclear cells (PBMCs), taken when the disease was refractory, from a patient treated with antithyroid drugs. The origin of this receptor is a female donor with Graves disease. This chain uses TRBV28 with TRBJ1-1; unclear D gene. The CDR3 spells CASNSPGQHTEAFF. The CDR3 DNA reads TGTGCCAGCAATTCCCCCGGCCAGCACACTGAAGCTTTCTTT.